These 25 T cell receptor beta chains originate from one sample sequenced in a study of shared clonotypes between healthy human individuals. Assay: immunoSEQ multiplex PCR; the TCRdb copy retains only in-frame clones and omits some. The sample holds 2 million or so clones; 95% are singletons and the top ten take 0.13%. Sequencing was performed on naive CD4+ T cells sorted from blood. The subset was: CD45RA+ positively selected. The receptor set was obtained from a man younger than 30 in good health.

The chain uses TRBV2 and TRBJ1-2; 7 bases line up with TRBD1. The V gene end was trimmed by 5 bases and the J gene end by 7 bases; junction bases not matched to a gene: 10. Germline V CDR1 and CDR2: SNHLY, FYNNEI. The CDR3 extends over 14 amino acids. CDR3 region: CASSSSTGMSGYTF. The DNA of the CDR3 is TGTGCCAGCAGTAGTTCGACAGGGATGAGTGGCTACACCTTC.

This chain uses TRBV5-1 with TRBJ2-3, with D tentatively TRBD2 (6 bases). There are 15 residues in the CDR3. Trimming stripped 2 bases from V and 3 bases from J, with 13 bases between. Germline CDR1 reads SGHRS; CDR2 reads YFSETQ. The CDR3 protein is CASSLRGAGTDTQYF. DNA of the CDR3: TGCGCCAGCAGCTTAAGAGGGGCGGGGACAGATACGCAGTATTTT.

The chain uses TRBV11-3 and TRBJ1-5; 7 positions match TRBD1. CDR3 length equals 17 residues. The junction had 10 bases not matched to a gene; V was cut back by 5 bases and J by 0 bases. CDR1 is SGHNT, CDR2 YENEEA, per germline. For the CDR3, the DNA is TGTGCCAGCAGCAATACCTCAGGGGGTGGTAGCAATCAGCCCCAGCATTTT. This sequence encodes CASSNTSGGGSNQPQHF.

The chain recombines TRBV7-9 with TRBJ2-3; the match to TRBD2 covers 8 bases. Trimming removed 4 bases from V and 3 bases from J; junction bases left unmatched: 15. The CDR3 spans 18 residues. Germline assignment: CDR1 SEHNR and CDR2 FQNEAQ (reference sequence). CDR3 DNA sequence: TGTGCCAGCAGCTCTCCCCCGGGAGGGCCCGTTGGGACAGATACGCAGTATTTT. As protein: CASSSPPGGPVGTDTQYF.

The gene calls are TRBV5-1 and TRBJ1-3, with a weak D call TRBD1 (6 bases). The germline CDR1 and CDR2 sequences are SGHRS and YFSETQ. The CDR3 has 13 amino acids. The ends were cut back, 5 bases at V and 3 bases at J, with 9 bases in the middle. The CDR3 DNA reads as TGCGCCAGCAGAGGGGGGATTGGAAACACCATATATTTT. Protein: CASRGGIGNTIYF.

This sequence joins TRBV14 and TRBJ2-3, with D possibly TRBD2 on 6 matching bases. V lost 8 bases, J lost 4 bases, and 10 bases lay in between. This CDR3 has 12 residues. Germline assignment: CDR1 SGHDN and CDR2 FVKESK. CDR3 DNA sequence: TGTGCCAGCGGTCCGGGGGCAGATACGCAGTATTTT. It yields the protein CASGPGADTQYF.

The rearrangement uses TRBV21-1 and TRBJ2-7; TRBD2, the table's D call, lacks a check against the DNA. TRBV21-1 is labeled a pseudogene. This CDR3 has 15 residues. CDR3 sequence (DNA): TGTGCCAGCAGCAAAGAAGCAGCGGTAACCTACGAGCAGTACTTC. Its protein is CASSKEAAVTYEQYF.

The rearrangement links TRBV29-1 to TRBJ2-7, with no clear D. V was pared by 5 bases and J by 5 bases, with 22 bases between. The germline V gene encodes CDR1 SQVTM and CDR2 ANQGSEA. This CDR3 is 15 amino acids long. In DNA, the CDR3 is TGCAGCGTTACCCCTCGGGCATTTCTTGGGGACGAGCAGTACTTC. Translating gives CSVTPRAFLGDEQYF.

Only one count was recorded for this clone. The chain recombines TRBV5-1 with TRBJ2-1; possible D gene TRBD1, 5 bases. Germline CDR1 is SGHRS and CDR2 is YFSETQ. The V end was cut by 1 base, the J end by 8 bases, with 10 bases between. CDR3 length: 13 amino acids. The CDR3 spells CASSLIQGYEQFF. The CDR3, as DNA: TGCGCCAGCAGCTTGATCCAGGGATATGAGCAGTTCTTC.

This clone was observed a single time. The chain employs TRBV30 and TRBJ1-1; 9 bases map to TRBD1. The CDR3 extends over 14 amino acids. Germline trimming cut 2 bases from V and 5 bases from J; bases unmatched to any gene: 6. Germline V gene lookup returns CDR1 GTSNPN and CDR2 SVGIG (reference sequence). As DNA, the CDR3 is TGTGCCTGGAGTACAAACAGGGGGCCGACTGAAGCTTTCTTT. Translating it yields CAWSTNRGPTEAFF.

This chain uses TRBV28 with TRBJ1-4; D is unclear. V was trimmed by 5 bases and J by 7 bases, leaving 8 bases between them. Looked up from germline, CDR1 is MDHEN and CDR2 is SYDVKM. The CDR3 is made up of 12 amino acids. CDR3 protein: CASSPSSEKLFF. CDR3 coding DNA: TGTGCCAGCAGTCCTTCCAGTGAAAAACTGTTTTTT.

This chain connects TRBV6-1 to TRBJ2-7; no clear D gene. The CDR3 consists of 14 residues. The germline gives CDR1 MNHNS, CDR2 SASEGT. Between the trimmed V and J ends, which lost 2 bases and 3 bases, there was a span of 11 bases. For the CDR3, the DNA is TGTGCCAGCAGTGAATTTCAGTTATTCTACGAGCAGTACTTC. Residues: CASSEFQLFYEQYF.

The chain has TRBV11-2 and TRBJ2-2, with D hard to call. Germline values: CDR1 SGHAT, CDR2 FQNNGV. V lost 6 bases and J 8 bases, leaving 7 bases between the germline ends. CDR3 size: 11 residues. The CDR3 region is CASRSSGELFF. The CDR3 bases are TGTGCCAGCAGGTCGTCTGGGGAGCTGTTTTTT.

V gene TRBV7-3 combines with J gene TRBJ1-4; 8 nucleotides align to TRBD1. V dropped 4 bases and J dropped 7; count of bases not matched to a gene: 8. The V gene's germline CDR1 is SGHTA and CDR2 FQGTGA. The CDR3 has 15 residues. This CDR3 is CASSSSGTGSEKLFF. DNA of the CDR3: TGTGCCAGCAGCTCATCCGGGACAGGATCTGAAAAACTGTTTTTT. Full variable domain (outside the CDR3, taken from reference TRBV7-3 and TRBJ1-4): GAGVSQTPSNKVTEKGKYVELRCDPISGHTALYWYRQSLGQGPEFLIYFQGTGAADDSGLPNDRFFAVRPEGSVSTLKIQRTERGDSAVYLCASSSSGTGSEKLFFGSGTQLSVL.

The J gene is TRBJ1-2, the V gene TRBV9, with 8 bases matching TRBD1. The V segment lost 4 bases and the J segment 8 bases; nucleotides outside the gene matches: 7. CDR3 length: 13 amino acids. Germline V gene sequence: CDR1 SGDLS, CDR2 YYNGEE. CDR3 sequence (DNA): TGTGCCAGCAGCATGGGACAGGCCGGCGGCTACACCTTC. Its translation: CASSMGQAGGYTF. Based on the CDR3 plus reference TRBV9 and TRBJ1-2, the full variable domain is DSGVTQTPKHLITATGQRVTLRCSPRSGDLSVYWYQQSLDQGLQFLIQYYNGEERAKGNILERFSAQQFPDLHSELNLSSLELGDSALYFCASSMGQAGGYTFGSGTRLTVV.

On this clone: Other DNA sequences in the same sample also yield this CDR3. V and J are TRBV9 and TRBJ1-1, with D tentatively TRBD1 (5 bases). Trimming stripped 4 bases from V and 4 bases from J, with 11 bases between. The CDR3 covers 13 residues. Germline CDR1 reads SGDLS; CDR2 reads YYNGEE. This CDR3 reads CASSLGGGTEAFF. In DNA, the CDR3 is TGTGCCAGCAGCCTCGGGGGGGGCACTGAAGCTTTCTTT.

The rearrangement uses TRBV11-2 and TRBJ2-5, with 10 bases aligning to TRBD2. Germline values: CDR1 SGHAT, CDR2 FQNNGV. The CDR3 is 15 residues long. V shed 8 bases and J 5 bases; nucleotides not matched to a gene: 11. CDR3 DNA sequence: TGTGCCAGCCAAGGTCTAGCGGGGGTCGGGGAGACCCAGTACTTC. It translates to CASQGLAGVGETQYF.

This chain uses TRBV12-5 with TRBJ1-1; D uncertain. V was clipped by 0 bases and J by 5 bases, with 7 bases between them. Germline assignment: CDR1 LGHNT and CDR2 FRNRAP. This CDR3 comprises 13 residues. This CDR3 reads CASGLVGGTEAFF. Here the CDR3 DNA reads TGTGCTAGTGGTTTGGTAGGCGGAACTGAAGCTTTCTTT.

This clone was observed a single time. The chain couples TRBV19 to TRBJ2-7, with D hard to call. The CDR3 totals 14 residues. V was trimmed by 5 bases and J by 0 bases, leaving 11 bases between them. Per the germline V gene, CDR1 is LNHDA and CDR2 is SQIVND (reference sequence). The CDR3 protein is CASSPRAFSYEQYF. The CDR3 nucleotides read TGTGCCAGTAGTCCTCGGGCCTTCTCCTACGAGCAGTACTTC.

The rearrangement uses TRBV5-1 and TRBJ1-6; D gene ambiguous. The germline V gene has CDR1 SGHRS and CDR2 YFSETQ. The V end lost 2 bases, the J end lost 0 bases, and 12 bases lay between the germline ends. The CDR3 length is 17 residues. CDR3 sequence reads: CASSFSRANSYNSPLHF. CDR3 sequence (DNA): TGCGCCAGCAGCTTCTCCCGCGCGAACTCCTATAATTCACCCCTCCACTTT. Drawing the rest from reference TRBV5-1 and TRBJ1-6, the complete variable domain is KAGVTQTPRYLIKTRGQQVTLSCSPISGHRSVSWYQQTPGQGLQFLFEYFSETQRNKGNFPGRFSGRQFSNSRSEMNVSTLELGDSALYLCASSFSRANSYNSPLHFGNGTRLTVT.

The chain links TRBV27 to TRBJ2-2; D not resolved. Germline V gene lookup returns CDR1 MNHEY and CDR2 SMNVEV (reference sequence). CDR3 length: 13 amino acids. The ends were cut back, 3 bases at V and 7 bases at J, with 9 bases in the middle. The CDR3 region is CASSFPAGGELFF. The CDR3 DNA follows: TGTGCCAGCAGTTTCCCAGCTGGCGGGGAGCTGTTTTTT.

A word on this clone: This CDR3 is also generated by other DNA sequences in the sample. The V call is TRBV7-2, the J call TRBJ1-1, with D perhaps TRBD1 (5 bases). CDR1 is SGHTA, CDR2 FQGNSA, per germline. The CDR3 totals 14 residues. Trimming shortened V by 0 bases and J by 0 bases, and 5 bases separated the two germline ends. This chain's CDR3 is CASSLAQVNTEAFF. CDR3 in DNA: TGTGCCAGCAGCTTAGCACAGGTGAACACTGAAGCTTTCTTT.

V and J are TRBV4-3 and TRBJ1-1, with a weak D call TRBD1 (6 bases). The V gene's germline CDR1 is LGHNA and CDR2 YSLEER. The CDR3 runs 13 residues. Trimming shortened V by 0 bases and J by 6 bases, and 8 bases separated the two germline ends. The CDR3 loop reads CASSQDTGSEAFF. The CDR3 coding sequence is TGCGCCAGCAGCCAAGACACAGGGTCTGAAGCTTTCTTT.

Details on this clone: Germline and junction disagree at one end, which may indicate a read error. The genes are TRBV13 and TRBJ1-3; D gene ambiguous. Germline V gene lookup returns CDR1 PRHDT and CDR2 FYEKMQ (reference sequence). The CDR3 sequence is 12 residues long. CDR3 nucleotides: TGTGCCAGCAGCTCCCCTGGGAACACCATATATTTT. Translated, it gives CASSSPGNTIYF.

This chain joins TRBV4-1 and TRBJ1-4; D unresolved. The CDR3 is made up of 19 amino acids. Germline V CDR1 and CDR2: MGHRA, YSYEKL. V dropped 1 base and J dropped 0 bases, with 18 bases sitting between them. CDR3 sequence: CASSQGSGREFPTNEKLFF. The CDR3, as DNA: TGCGCCAGCAGCCAAGGGTCAGGTCGAGAATTTCCAACTAATGAAAAACTGTTTTTT.